These 16 T cell receptor beta chains came from one sample sequenced in a study of post-analysis software for immune sequencing data. Broader study findings: Relative to controls, patients had 4 or 5 TRBV segments at higher frequency, with TRBV5-6, TRBV5-1 and TRBV20-1 among these.

Which antigens these TCRs recognize remains unknown. The library was made from cDNA and included unique molecular identifiers. TCRdb re-derived calls from the PCR reads in MiXCR, one entry per CDR3 protein. The sample has 450,000 or so distinct CDR3 sequences, approximately 46% seen once. Specimen: blood. Receptors were obtained from a girl between 5 and 17 years old with multiple sclerosis.

The chain combines TRBV15 with TRBJ2-1; unclear D gene. The DNA end is more similar to TRBJ2-7, so the J call may be wrong. CDR3 length: 12 residues. The germline gives CDR1 LNHNV, CDR2 YYDKDF (reference sequence). Here the CDR3 reads CATSRAYNEQYF. CDR3 DNA sequence: TGTGCCACCAGCAGAGCCTACAATGAGCAGTACTTC.

The V and J genes are TRBV29-1 and TRBJ1-1; D perhaps matches TRBD1 (5 bases). The CDR3 has 14 residues. Trimming took 3 bases from V and 3 from J, leaving 14 bases between them. CDR1 and CDR2 from the germline V gene are SQVTM and ANQGSEA. This CDR3 reads CSVDGGAGYTEAFF. The CDR3 nucleotides read TGCAGCGTTGACGGTGGGGCTGGGTACACTGAAGCTTTCTTT.

This clonotype was seen a few times. The chain combines TRBV2 with TRBJ2-7, with D unclear. Trimming pared 3 bases from V and 0 bases from J, leaving 12 bases between. Germline assignment: CDR1 SNHLY and CDR2 FYNNEI. The CDR3 length is 15 residues. The CDR3 here is CASSEPLRTSYEQYF. The CDR3 DNA sequence: TGTGCCAGCAGTGAGCCACTGCGTACCTCCTACGAGCAGTACTTC.

The chain employs TRBV9 and TRBJ2-1; maybe TRBD2 (5 bases). Germline CDR1 and CDR2: SGDLS and YYNGEE. This CDR3 has 17 residues. Trimming left V 3 bases short and J 6 bases short, with 22 bases between. This CDR3 is CASSELQSGASVNEQFF. CDR3 sequence (DNA): TGTGCCAGCAGCGAGCTCCAAAGCGGAGCCTCTGTCAATGAGCAGTTCTTC.

The V gene is TRBV5-1, the J gene TRBJ1-2; D possibly corresponds to TRBD1 (6 bases). This CDR3 spans 16 amino acids. V lost 4 bases to trimming and J lost 1 base, with 17 bases between them. From germline, CDR1 is SGHRS and CDR2 YFSETQ. The CDR3 nucleotides are TGCGCCAGCAGCCCGAGGGGGGCCGGTGGTAACTATGGCTACACCTTC. It encodes CASSPRGAGGNYGYTF.

This clonotype has more than one count but fewer than ten. The chain combines TRBV9 with TRBJ2-1, with 13 positions matching TRBD2. The CDR3 is made up of 15 amino acids. In germline, CDR1 is SGDLS, CDR2 YYNGEE. The V and J ends lost 3 bases and 8 bases, in that order; junction bases with no gene match: 5. In DNA, the CDR3 is TGTGCCAGCAGCGCCGGGACTAGCGGGATACATGAGCAGTTCTTC. Protein: CASSAGTSGIHEQFF.

This clonotype was picked up a small number of times. The rearrangement links TRBV29-1 to TRBJ2-7; a weak D match, TRBD1 (6 bases). V was shortened by 4 bases and J by 1 base, with 11 bases between the two germline ends. CDR3 length: 13 residues. Germline V lookup: CDR1 SQVTM, CDR2 ANQGSEA. The CDR3 coding sequence is TGCAGCGTTGTCGTCAGGGGTTCCTACGAGCAGTACTTC. Translation: CSVVVRGSYEQYF.

Only a few counts were recorded for this clonotype. J is TRBJ2-5 and V is TRBV12-3 or TRBV12-4; TRBD1 matches 7 bases. After removal of 3 bases from V and 5 bases from J, the junction contained 6 bases not matched to a gene. This CDR3 is 14 amino acids long. In DNA, the CDR3 is TGTGCCAGCAGTTTGCAGGGGGTAGGGGAGACCCAGTACTTC. Protein product: CASSLQGVGETQYF.

In nucleotides, the CDR3 is TGCAGTGCTAGTTACCGACTAGCGCAATCCTACAATGAGCAGTACTTC. Translating it yields CSASYRLAQSYNEQYF. The chain combines TRBV20-1 with TRBJ2-5; TRBD2 matches at 8 bases. Germline CDR1 reads DFQATT; CDR2 reads SNEGSKA (reference sequence). The J segment lost 11 bases and the V segment lost 3 bases, leaving 20 bases of the junction unmatched. This CDR3 has 16 residues.

The chain combines TRBV6-1 with TRBJ1-4; D uncertain. Germline V lookup: CDR1 MNHNS, CDR2 SASEGT. CDR3 length: 14 residues. Trimming removed 4 bases from V and 0 bases from J, with 6 bases in between. The CDR3 nucleotides are TGTGCCAGCAGTGCGGTTCCAACTAATGAAAAACTGTTTTTT. Its translation: CASSAVPTNEKLFF.

This chain links TRBV12-3 or TRBV12-4 with TRBJ2-5; possibly TRBD1 for D (6 bases). The CDR3 consists of 15 residues. The V and J ends lost 5 bases and 5 bases respectively, with 18 bases between them. In nucleotides, the CDR3 is TGTGCCAGCAGTCCTCGGGACAACAAAAGGGAGACCCAGTACTTC. Residues: CASSPRDNKRETQYF.

The chain joins TRBV7-9 to TRBJ1-2; perhaps TRBD1 as D (6 bases). V was clipped by 2 bases and J by 6 bases, with 13 bases between them. Germline V gene lookup returns CDR1 SEHNR and CDR2 FQNEAQ (reference sequence). This CDR3 is 14 amino acids long. As DNA, the CDR3 is TGTGCCAGCAGCTTAAAAGGCCAGGGGAATGGCTACACCTTC. Translation gives CASSLKGQGNGYTF.

This clonotype has just a few counts. The genes are TRBV7-6 and TRBJ1-2, with D uncertain. The V gene's germline CDR1 is SGHVS and CDR2 FNYEAQ. The CDR3 spans 15 residues. With 5 bases removed from V and 0 bases from J, the gap between germline ends came to 13 bases. CDR3 nucleotide sequence: TGTGCCAGCAGCCCTGCCACCGAGGCTAACTATGGCTACACCTTC. Translated: CASSPATEANYGYTF.

This clonotype was seen a handful of times. The chain uses TRBV7-9 and TRBJ2-5; 9 bases fit TRBD1. Germline-derived CDR1 and CDR2 are SEHNR and FQNEAQ (reference sequence). The CDR3 sequence is 15 residues long. The ends lost 1 base at V and 1 base at J; junction bases unmatched: 1. In DNA, the CDR3 is TGTGCCAGCAGCTTAGGGGACAGGGCCCAAGAGACCCAGTACTTC. It encodes CASSLGDRAQETQYF.

The V gene is TRBV6-1, the J gene TRBJ2-7, with 8 bases lining up with TRBD2. Germline V gene data show CDR1 as MNHNS and CDR2 as SASEGT. There are 14 residues in the CDR3. V shed 7 bases and J 3 bases; nucleotides not matched to a gene: 8. The CDR3 sequence: CASNDSGGLYEQYF. Here the CDR3 DNA reads TGTGCCAGCAATGACAGCGGGGGCCTCTACGAGCAGTACTTC.

V usage is TRBV6-2 or TRBV6-3 and J usage is TRBJ2-5, with 12 bases fitting TRBD2. The J call could be wrong; TRBJ2-7 is a better fit for the DNA end. Germline V gene lookup returns CDR1 MNHEY and CDR2 SVGEGT. The CDR3 is 18 residues long. Written as DNA, the CDR3 is TGTGCCAGCAGTTTCAACCCGTCTAGCGGGAGGGTGGACTACGAGCAGTACTTC. Translated, it gives CASSFNPSSGRVDYEQYF.